This paragraph reports one T cell receptor (beta chain). Assay used: immunoSEQ multiplex PCR; TCRdb lists only in-frame clones, some missing. The top ten hold about 1.5% of the sample, which has hundreds of thousands of clones, around 89% seen once. As for treatment: 15 to 20 received Ad26.COV2.S at low or high dose, single or two shots; roughly 5 received placebo; per-sample allocation not given. Specimens were obtained on day 63 following the first vaccine or placebo injection. The data originate from a study of Ad26.COV2.S vaccination and SARS-CoV-2 variants. This receptor was taken from a person between 18 and 60 years old who received the Ad26.COV2.S COVID-19 vaccine or a placebo. The sequenced sample was peripheral blood, obtained in a trial of Ad26.COV2.S vaccine versus placebo.

The CDR3 protein is CASRVTGADTQYF. CDR3 bases: TGTGCCAGTAGGGTGACAGGGGCGGATACGCAGTATTTT. The V gene is TRBV19, the J gene TRBJ2-3; 8 nucleotides agree with TRBD1. Losses at the gene ends were 6 bases for V and 6 bases for J; bases not matched to a gene: 5. Germline loops: CDR1 LNHDA, CDR2 SQIVND (reference sequence). This CDR3 comprises 13 residues.